What follows describes a single TCR beta chain. Its antigen is unknown. This specimen comes from a study of cytomegalovirus exposure and HLA in healthy donors. Findings of the study overall: It was reported in a later analysis that an Asian-associated ancestry cluster showed fewer N-insertions than the roughly 670-donor mean. In a later analysis, TCR association rates varied by HLA locus: DRB1 most, HLA-C fewest.

Use of 60 Vbeta and 13 Jbeta primers characterized the PCR. Measured with immunoSEQ multiplex PCR; TCRdb has only the in-frame clones, and not every one. The sample has 120,000 or so clones; about 71% are singletons. CDR1 LGHNA and CDR2 YSLEER come from the germline V gene. The CDR3 is 15 amino acids. V lost 0 bases and J lost 10, with 16 bases in between. Sequencing input: PBMCs. The chain joins TRBV4-3 to TRBJ2-1; unclear D gene. The clonotype originates from a woman aged 45 to 65 in good health and CMV-seronegative. The CDR3 protein is CASSQDFRGLTEQFF. CDR3 nucleotide sequence: TGCGCCAGCAGCCAAGATTTTCGTGGCCTCACAGAGCAGTTCTTC.